This TCR beta chain is drawn from a study of shared clonotypes between healthy human individuals. In the study overall: CD4 naive cells filled three plates per donor, CD4 memory three, CD8 naive two and CD8 memory one. The study's findings and limits: Sharing across a handful of donors was seen in 4.5% to 6.5% of naive CD4 clonotypes.

Points on this clone: Its antigen is not known.

The V and J ends lost 0 bases and 14 bases respectively, with 11 bases between them. Germline V gives CDR1 SQVTM, CDR2 ANQGSEA. The CDR3 is 12 amino acids. CD45RO-negative cells were positively selected for CCR7, leaving out terminally differentiated effector memory CD45RA+ cells. The material for each subset, its genomic DNA, was split evenly across several immunoSEQ plates. Clones were sequenced by immunoSEQ multiplex PCR, and TCRdb holds only the in-frame ones, with some missing. The sample holds about 1,900,000 clones, just under 95% seen once. The specimen was naive CD8+ T cells sorted from blood. The V and J genes are TRBV29-1 and TRBJ1-6; D may be TRBD1 (5 bases). The TCR was taken from a man in his late teens or twenties in good health. The CDR3 nucleotides are TGCAGCGTTGAAGATAGGGACGGAGCCCTCCACTTT. It codes for CSVEDRDGALHF. Supplemented by reference TRBV29-1 and TRBJ1-6, the full variable domain reads SAVISQKPSRDICQRGTSLTIQCQVDSQVTMMFWYRQQPGQSLTLIATANQGSEATYESGFVIDKFPISRPNLTFSTLTVSNMSPEDSSIYLCSVEDRDGALHFGNGTRLTVT.